The 32 T cell receptor beta chains below come from one sample, sequenced in a study of CD8+ T cells in alopecia areata. RNA extraction and reverse transcription yielded cDNA as sequencing template. Sequencing was performed with immunoSEQ multiplex PCR; in TCRdb, only in-frame clones are kept and a portion is missing. The sample shows around 150,000 clones, less than 75% of them seen only once. The sequenced sample consisted of CD8+ T cells sorted from blood. All receptors derive from a human donor in good health.

The DNA of the CDR3 is TGTGCTAGTGGTAGACGGACTGAGGAAGCTTTCTTT. This codes for CASGRRTEEAFF. The V gene is TRBV12-5, the J gene TRBJ1-1; D gene unclear. Per germline, CDR1 LGHNT and CDR2 FRNRAP. This CDR3 region has 12 residues. The V gene lost 5 bases and the J gene lost 8 bases, with 12 bases spanning the gap.

This clone was observed many times. This chain connects TRBV28 to TRBJ2-6, with a tentative D call TRBD1 (5 bases). Trimming pared 10 bases from V and 0 bases from J, leaving 10 bases between. This CDR3 is built from 14 residues. The germline V gene encodes CDR1 MDHEN and CDR2 SYDVKM. CDR3 in amino acids: CATSRDSGANVLTF. The CDR3 DNA follows: TGTGCCACCTCCAGGGACTCTGGGGCCAACGTCCTGACTTTC.

The genes are TRBV28 and TRBJ2-5; 12 nucleotides line up with TRBD2. This CDR3 spans 15 amino acids. The V and J ends lost 5 bases and 4 bases, in that order; junction bases with no gene match: 5. In germline, CDR1 is MDHEN, CDR2 SYDVKM. CDR3 region: CASSGLAGIGETQYF. The CDR3 DNA follows: TGTGCCAGCAGTGGACTAGCGGGAATTGGAGAGACCCAGTACTTC.

The chain has TRBV29-1 and TRBJ2-3; D call uncertain. Trimming removed 7 bases at V and 1 base at J, with 18 bases between. The CDR3 has 15 residues. Germline V gene data show CDR1 as SQVTM and CDR2 as ANQGSEA. The CDR3 coding sequence is TGCAGCGCACCCCTAGAGAGGTACGGCACAGATACGCAGTATTTT. It translates to CSAPLERYGTDTQYF.

V and J are TRBV4-1 and TRBJ2-1; D is undetermined. Germline-derived CDR1 and CDR2 are MGHRA and YSYEKL. The length of the CDR3 is 12 residues. V shed 1 base and J shed 7 bases, with 5 bases lying between them. Written as DNA, the CDR3 is TGCGCCAGCAGCCAAGTCGTTAATGAGCAGTTCTTC. Translation gives CASSQVVNEQFF.

The V gene is TRBV10-2, the J gene TRBJ2-1, with 9 bases lining up with TRBD2. V lost 4 bases to trimming and J lost 10 bases; unmatched junction nucleotides: 5. Germline V lookup: CDR1 WSHSY, CDR2 SAAADI. This CDR3 region has 13 residues. The CDR3 nucleotides read TGCGCCAGCAGTGGATCGCTAGCGGGAGAGCAGTTCTTC. Its protein is CASSGSLAGEQFF.

This chain links TRBV9 with TRBJ1-1; no firm D call. Between the trimmed V and J ends, which lost 0 bases and 1 base, there was a span of 10 bases. CDR1 and CDR2 from the germline V gene are SGDLS and YYNGEE. The CDR3 spans 15 residues. CDR3 nucleotides: TGTGCCAGCAGCGTAGCGTCAGGCCCGAACACTGAAGCTTTCTTT. Amino acids: CASSVASGPNTEAFF.

The rearrangement joins TRBV9 to TRBJ2-5; 10 nucleotides agree with TRBD2. Per the germline V gene, CDR1 is SGDLS and CDR2 is YYNGEE. This CDR3 is 16 amino acids long. Germline trimming cut 3 bases from V and 5 bases from J; bases unmatched to any gene: 10. CDR3 protein: CASSEAASGSVETQYF. The DNA of the CDR3 is TGTGCCAGCAGCGAGGCGGCTAGCGGGAGTGTCGAGACCCAGTACTTC.

V usage is TRBV7-2 and J usage is TRBJ1-1; D unresolved. V was shortened by 1 base and J by 2 bases, with 8 bases between the two germline ends. The CDR3 runs to 14 residues. The germline gives CDR1 SGHTA, CDR2 FQGNSA. The CDR3 coding sequence is TGTGCCAGCAGCTTAGTGGGAGCCAACACTGAAGCTTTCTTT. Translating it yields CASSLVGANTEAFF.

The chain couples TRBV11-2 to TRBJ2-5; D remains unclear. CDR3 length: 12 amino acids. Trimming removed 6 bases from V and 2 bases from J, with 7 bases in between. Germline V gene data show CDR1 as SGHAT and CDR2 as FQNNGV. The CDR3 here is CASRGLQETQYF. In nucleotides, the CDR3 is TGTGCCAGCAGGGGCCTTCAAGAGACCCAGTACTTC.

The CDR3 loop is CASSFFGQGYEQYF. The CDR3 DNA is TGTGCCAGCAGCTTCTTCGGACAGGGCTACGAGCAGTACTTC. The J gene is TRBJ2-7, the V gene TRBV7-9; 8 nucleotides agree with TRBD1. Unmatched junction bases numbered 4, after V lost 3 bases and J lost 3 bases. This CDR3 has 14 amino acids. Germline V gene lookup returns CDR1 SEHNR and CDR2 FQNEAQ (reference sequence).

The chain recombines TRBV29-1 with TRBJ1-1, with unresolved D. The CDR3 contains 9 residues. Trimming pared 7 bases from V and 7 bases from J, leaving 7 bases between. Germline CDR1 SQVTM, CDR2 ANQGSEA. The CDR3 reads CSAGLEAFF. In DNA form, the CDR3 reads TGCAGCGCTGGACTTGAAGCTTTCTTT.

This clone was seen only a few times. The chain joins TRBV27 to TRBJ1-1, with D unresolved. Trimming pared 6 bases from V and 8 bases from J, leaving 16 bases between. The CDR3 runs to 13 residues. Per the germline V gene, CDR1 is MNHEY and CDR2 is SMNVEV (reference sequence). This CDR3 reads CASSQSPKAEAFF. The CDR3 DNA reads as TGTGCCAGCAGCCAAAGCCCTAAAGCGGAAGCTTTCTTT.

The chain links TRBV9 to TRBJ2-7, with 7 bases lining up with TRBD1. The trim removed 0 bases at V and 2 bases at J, leaving 5 bases unmatched. Germline V gene lookup returns CDR1 SGDLS and CDR2 YYNGEE. The CDR3 has 15 residues. This CDR3 is CASSVAGQVAYEQYF. The CDR3 bases are TGTGCCAGCAGCGTAGCCGGACAGGTTGCCTACGAGCAGTACTTC.

The chain is built from TRBV4-1 and TRBJ2-1; 8 bases align to TRBD1. The germline gives CDR1 MGHRA, CDR2 YSYEKL. Trimming removed 0 bases from V and 9 bases from J; junction bases left unmatched: 13. The CDR3 is 17 amino acids. The CDR3 region is CASSQERSGGFSSEQFF. In DNA form, the CDR3 reads TGCGCCAGCAGCCAAGAAAGGTCAGGGGGCTTCAGTAGTGAGCAGTTCTTC.

The chain is built from TRBV13 and TRBJ2-5; a possible D gene is TRBD1 (6 bases). Germline lookup yields CDR1 PRHDT and CDR2 FYEKMQ (reference sequence). Trimming took off 3 bases at V and 4 bases at J, with 9 bases between the two ends. This CDR3 region has 13 residues. In DNA form, the CDR3 reads TGTGCCAGCAGCTTCAGGGGTTTAGAGACCCAGTACTTC. It codes for CASSFRGLETQYF.

This chain uses TRBV27 with TRBJ2-1; D is unresolved. Trimming pared 9 bases from V and 6 bases from J, leaving 12 bases between. The CDR3 is 12 residues long. Germline V gene data show CDR1 as MNHEY and CDR2 as SMNVEV (reference sequence). CDR3 loop: CASFDGINEQFF. The CDR3 DNA follows: TGTGCCAGTTTCGACGGAATCAATGAGCAGTTCTTC.

The chain joins TRBV4-1 to TRBJ1-4; 8 bases are shared with TRBD1. This CDR3 contains 15 residues. V dropped 3 bases and J dropped 8; count of bases not matched to a gene: 8. Germline CDR1 MGHRA, CDR2 YSYEKL. The CDR3 is CASSHNGQGDEKLFF. DNA of the CDR3: TGCGCCAGCAGCCACAACGGACAGGGCGACGAAAAACTGTTTTTT.

V and J are TRBV30 and TRBJ2-7; 8 nucleotides match TRBD2. This CDR3 is built from 16 residues. Losses at the gene ends were 1 base for V and 4 bases for J; bases not matched to a gene: 12. Germline values: CDR1 GTSNPN, CDR2 SVGIG (reference sequence). Here the CDR3 DNA reads TGTGCCTGGAGTGACAGGACCGGGAGGGCCCCATACGAGCAGTACTTC. Residues: CAWSDRTGRAPYEQYF. The whole variable domain, remainder taken from reference TRBV30 and TRBJ2-7, is SQTIHQWPATLVQPVGSPLSLECTVEGTSNPNLYWYRQAAGRGLQLLFYSVGIGQISSEVPQNLSASRPQDRQFILSSKKLLLSDSGFYLCAWSDRTGRAPYEQYFGPGTRLTVT.

The chain is built from TRBV29-1 and TRBJ2-2, with D perhaps TRBD2 (6 bases). The germline V gene encodes CDR1 SQVTM and CDR2 ANQGSEA. Trimming cost V 7 bases and J 4 bases, with 13 bases left between them. This CDR3 contains 13 residues. The CDR3 nucleotides are TGCAGCGCTACGGACTATCCCACCGGGGAGCTGTTTTTT. It yields the protein CSATDYPTGELFF.

This chain uses TRBV15 with TRBJ2-7; the D is unclear. This CDR3 region has 11 residues. The germline V and J ends were trimmed by 1 base and 6 bases, with 4 bases remaining between them. Germline assignment: CDR1 LNHNV and CDR2 YYDKDF (reference sequence). DNA of the CDR3: TGTGCCACCAGCAGAGGGGCCGAGCAGTACTTC. The encoded protein is CATSRGAEQYF. The whole variable domain, filled in from reference TRBV15 and TRBJ2-7, reads DAMVIQNPRYQVTQFGKPVTLSCSQTLNHNVMYWYQQKSSQAPKLLFHYYDKDFNNEADTPDNFQSRRPNTSFCFLDIRSPGLGDTAMYLCATSRGAEQYFGPGTRLTVT.

This clone was counted only a few times. Here the CDR3 reads CASSGDSSSYNEQFF. The CDR3 DNA sequence: TGCGCCAGCAGCGGTGACTCAAGCTCCTACAATGAGCAGTTCTTC. J is TRBJ2-1 and V is TRBV5-1; D gene unclear. The CDR3 loop spans 15 amino acids. V lost 4 bases to trimming and J lost 0 bases, with 11 bases between them. Germline assignment: CDR1 SGHRS and CDR2 YFSETQ. The full variable domain, in which reference TRBV5-1 and TRBJ2-1 provide the parts outside the CDR3, is KAGVTQTPRYLIKTRGQQVTLSCSPISGHRSVSWYQQTPGQGLQFLFEYFSETQRNKGNFPGRFSGRQFSNSRSEMNVSTLELGDSALYLCASSGDSSSYNEQFFGPGTRLTVL.

In this sample, this clone turned up a few times. This chain links TRBV9 with TRBJ2-5; maybe TRBD2 (6 bases). Trimming took 3 bases from V and 4 from J, leaving 16 bases between them. The germline V gene encodes CDR1 SGDLS and CDR2 YYNGEE. CDR3 length equals 15 residues. In DNA, the CDR3 is TGTGCCAGCAGCGGCGGGACTCGATTGCTAGAGACCCAGTACTTC. This gives the protein CASSGGTRLLETQYF.

The V call is TRBV2, the J call TRBJ2-3; 7 nucleotides align to TRBD2. CDR3 length: 15 residues. Germline CDR1 and CDR2: SNHLY and FYNNEI. The junction had 7 bases not matched to a gene; V was cut back by 3 bases and J by 4 bases. For the CDR3, the DNA is TGTGCCAGCAGTGACGTAGCGGCGGGAGCAGATACGCAGTATTTT. This gives the protein CASSDVAAGADTQYF. Full variable domain (outside the CDR3, taken from reference TRBV2 and TRBJ2-3): EPEVTQTPSHQVTQMGQEVILRCVPISNHLYFYWYRQILGQKVEFLVSFYNNEISEKSEIFDDQFSVERPDGSNFTLKIRSTKLEDSAMYFCASSDVAAGADTQYFGPGTRLTVL.

The chain has TRBV27 and TRBJ2-5, with a weak D call TRBD2 (6 bases). Per the germline V gene, CDR1 is MNHEY and CDR2 is SMNVEV (reference sequence). The V end lost 6 bases, the J end lost 5 bases, and 13 bases lay between the germline ends. The CDR3 extends over 13 amino acids. The CDR3, as DNA: TGTGCCAGCAGCCTCGGGGGAAAGGAGACCCAGTACTTC. As protein: CASSLGGKETQYF.

Note on this clone: This same CDR3 is encoded by further DNA sequences in the sample. V usage is TRBV29-1 and J usage is TRBJ1-2, with D maybe TRBD1 (6 bases). From germline, CDR1 is SQVTM and CDR2 ANQGSEA. Trimming stripped 7 bases from V and 7 bases from J, with 19 bases between. The CDR3 totals 13 residues. DNA for the CDR3: TGCAGCGCTCCAGAGGGGGGTGGCCCTGGCTACACCTTC. Encoded protein: CSAPEGGGPGYTF. The full variable domain, in which reference TRBV29-1 and TRBJ1-2 provide the parts outside the CDR3, is SAVISQKPSRDICQRGTSLTIQCQVDSQVTMMFWYRQQPGQSLTLIATANQGSEATYESGFVIDKFPISRPNLTFSTLTVSNMSPEDSSIYLCSAPEGGGPGYTFGSGTRLTVV.

This clone was found a few times. The chain carries TRBV6-5 and TRBJ1-1; 9 bases match TRBD1. The CDR3 consists of 14 residues. After removal of 10 bases from V and 3 bases from J, the junction contained 9 bases not matched to a gene. CDR1 is MNHEY and CDR2 is SVGAGI in the germline V gene. This CDR3 reads CATLQGAQDTEAFF. The CDR3 DNA follows: TGTGCCACCTTACAGGGGGCCCAAGACACTGAAGCTTTCTTT.

This clone came up many times. The gene calls are TRBV5-6 and TRBJ1-1; a possible D gene is TRBD1 (5 bases). This CDR3 spans 15 amino acids. Per the germline V gene, CDR1 is SGHDT and CDR2 is YYEEEE. Deletions cut 0 bases from V and 5 bases from J, with 14 bases between. CDR3 sequence reads: CASSLAPGSPTEAFF. CDR3 nucleotides: TGTGCCAGCAGCTTGGCCCCAGGGTCGCCTACTGAAGCTTTCTTT.

This clone was counted between two and nine times. The chain links TRBV7-9 to TRBJ2-1, with D tentatively TRBD2 (5 bases). Looked up from germline, CDR1 is SEHNR and CDR2 is FQNEAQ (reference sequence). The V end was cut by 5 bases, the J end by 0 bases, with 11 bases between. This CDR3 is 15 amino acids long. CDR3: CASSPRADSYNEQFF. CDR3 coding DNA: TGTGCCAGCAGCCCAAGAGCGGACTCCTACAATGAGCAGTTCTTC.

V gene TRBV4-2 combines with J gene TRBJ2-1; 10 bases are shared with TRBD2. The CDR3 totals 16 residues. Germline V lookup: CDR1 LGHNA, CDR2 YNFKEQ. The V segment lost 6 bases and the J segment 6 bases; nucleotides outside the gene matches: 11. Written as DNA, the CDR3 is TGTGCCAGCAGAGGCCCGAGGAGCGGGAGGGCCAATGAGCAGTTCTTC. Encoded protein: CASRGPRSGRANEQFF.

The J gene is TRBJ2-6, the V gene TRBV29-1, with D perhaps given as TRBD1 or TRBD2 (5 bases each). With 0 bases removed from V and 0 bases from J, the gap between germline ends came to 9 bases. The length of the CDR3 is 16 residues. Germline values: CDR1 SQVTM, CDR2 ANQGSEA. CDR3: CSVEERGPSGANVLTF. CDR3 sequence (DNA): TGCAGCGTTGAAGAACGGGGACCCTCTGGGGCCAACGTCCTGACTTTC.

The chain uses TRBV19 and TRBJ2-5, with 7 bases fitting TRBD2. The CDR3 is made up of 18 amino acids. The germline gives CDR1 LNHDA, CDR2 SQIVND (reference sequence). Trimming removed 2 bases from V and 2 bases from J; junction bases left unmatched: 14. The CDR3 nucleotides are TGTGCCAGTAGTATACTAACTCATTCCGGGACTATACAAGAGACCCAGTACTTC. Translation gives CASSILTHSGTIQETQYF.